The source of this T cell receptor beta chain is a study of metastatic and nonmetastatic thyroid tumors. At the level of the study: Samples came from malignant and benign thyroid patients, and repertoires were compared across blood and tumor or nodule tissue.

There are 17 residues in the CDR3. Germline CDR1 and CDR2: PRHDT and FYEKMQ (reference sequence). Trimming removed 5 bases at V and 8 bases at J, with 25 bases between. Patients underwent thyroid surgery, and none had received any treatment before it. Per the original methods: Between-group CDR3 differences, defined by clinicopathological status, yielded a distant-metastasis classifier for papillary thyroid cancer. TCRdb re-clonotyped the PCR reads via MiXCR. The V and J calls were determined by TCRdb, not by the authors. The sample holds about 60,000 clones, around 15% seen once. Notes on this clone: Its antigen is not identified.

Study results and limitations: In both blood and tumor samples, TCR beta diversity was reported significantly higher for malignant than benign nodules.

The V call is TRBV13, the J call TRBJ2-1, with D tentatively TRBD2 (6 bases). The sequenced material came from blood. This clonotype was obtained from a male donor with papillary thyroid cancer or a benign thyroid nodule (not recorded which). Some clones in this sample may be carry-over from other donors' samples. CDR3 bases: TGTGCCAGCAGCCCTAGTACTAGCTGGAGTTATTTGGATGAGCAGTTCTTC. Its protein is CASSPSTSWSYLDEQFF. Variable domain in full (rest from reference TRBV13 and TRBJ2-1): AAGVIQSPRHLIKEKRETATLKCYPIPRHDTVYWYQQGPGQDPQFLISFYEKMQSDKGSIPDRFSAQQFSDYHSELNMSSLELGDSALYFCASSPSTSWSYLDEQFFGPGTRLTVL.